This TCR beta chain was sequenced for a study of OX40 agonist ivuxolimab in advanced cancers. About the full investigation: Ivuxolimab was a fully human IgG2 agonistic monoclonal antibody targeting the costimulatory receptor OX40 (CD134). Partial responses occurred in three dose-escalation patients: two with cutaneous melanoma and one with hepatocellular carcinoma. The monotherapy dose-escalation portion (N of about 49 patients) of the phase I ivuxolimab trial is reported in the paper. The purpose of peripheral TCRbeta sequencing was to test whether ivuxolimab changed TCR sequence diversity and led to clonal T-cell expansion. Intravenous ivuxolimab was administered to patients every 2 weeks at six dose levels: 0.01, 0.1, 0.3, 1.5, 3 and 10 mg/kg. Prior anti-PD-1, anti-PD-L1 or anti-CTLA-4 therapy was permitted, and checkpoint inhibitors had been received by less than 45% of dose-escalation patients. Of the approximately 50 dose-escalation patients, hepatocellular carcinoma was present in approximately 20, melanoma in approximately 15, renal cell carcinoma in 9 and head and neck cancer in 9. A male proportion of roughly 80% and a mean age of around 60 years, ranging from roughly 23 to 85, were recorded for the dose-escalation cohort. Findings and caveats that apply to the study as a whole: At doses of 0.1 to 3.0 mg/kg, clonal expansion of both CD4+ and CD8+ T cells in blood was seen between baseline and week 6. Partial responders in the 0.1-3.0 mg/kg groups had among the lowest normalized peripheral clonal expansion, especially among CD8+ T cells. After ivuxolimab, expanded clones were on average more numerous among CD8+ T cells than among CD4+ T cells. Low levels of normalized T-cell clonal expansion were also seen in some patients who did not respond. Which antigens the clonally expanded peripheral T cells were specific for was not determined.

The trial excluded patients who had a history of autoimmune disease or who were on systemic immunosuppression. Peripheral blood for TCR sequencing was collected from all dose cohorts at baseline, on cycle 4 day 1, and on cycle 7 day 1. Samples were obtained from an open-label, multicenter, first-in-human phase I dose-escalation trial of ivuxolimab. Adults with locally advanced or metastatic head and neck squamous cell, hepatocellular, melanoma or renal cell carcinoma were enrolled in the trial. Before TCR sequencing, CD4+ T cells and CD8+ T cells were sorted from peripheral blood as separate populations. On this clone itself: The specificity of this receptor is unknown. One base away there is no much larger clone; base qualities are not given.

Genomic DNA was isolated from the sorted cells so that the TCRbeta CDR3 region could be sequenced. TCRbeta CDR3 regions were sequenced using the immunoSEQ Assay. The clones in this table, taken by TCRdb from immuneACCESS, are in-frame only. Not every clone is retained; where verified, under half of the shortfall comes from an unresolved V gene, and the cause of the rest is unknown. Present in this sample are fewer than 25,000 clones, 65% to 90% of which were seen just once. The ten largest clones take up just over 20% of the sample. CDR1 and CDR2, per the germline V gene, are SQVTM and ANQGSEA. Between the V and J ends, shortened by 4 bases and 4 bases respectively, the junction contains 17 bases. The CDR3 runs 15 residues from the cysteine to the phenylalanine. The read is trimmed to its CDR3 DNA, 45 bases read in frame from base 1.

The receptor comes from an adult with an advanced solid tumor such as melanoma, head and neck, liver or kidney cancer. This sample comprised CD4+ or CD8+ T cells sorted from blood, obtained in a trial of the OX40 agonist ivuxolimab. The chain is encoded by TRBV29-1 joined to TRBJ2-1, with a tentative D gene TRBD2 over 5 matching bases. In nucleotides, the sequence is TGCAGCGTTGCTAACCTCCCGAGGGAGTACAATGAGCAGTTCTTC. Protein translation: CSVANLPREYNEQFF.